The T cell receptor (beta chain) under discussion was sequenced for a study of cytomegalovirus exposure and HLA in healthy donors. For the study at large: The 666 first-cohort repertoires shared a platform with the 120 or so validation repertoires, as reported in a later analysis.

CDR1 LGHNA and CDR2 YSLEER come from the germline V gene. With 0 bases removed from V and 10 bases from J, the gap between germline ends came to 15 bases. The CDR3 contains 14 residues. Produced via immunoSEQ multiplex PCR; TCRdb's table is partial and in-frame only. The sample includes 80,000 to 100,000 clones, approximately 84% of them seen just once. Study-wide findings and caveats: Three CMV-associated chains proved CMV antigen-specific in vitro.

On this clone: Its antigen is not known.

The TCR originated in a man younger than 30 in good health and CMV-seropositive. The sample consisted of PBMCs. The chain employs TRBV4-3 and TRBJ1-1; D gene unclear. The chain's CDR3 is CASSQDAGVMGAFF. Here the CDR3 DNA reads TGCGCCAGCAGCCAAGACGCAGGCGTTATGGGAGCTTTCTTT.